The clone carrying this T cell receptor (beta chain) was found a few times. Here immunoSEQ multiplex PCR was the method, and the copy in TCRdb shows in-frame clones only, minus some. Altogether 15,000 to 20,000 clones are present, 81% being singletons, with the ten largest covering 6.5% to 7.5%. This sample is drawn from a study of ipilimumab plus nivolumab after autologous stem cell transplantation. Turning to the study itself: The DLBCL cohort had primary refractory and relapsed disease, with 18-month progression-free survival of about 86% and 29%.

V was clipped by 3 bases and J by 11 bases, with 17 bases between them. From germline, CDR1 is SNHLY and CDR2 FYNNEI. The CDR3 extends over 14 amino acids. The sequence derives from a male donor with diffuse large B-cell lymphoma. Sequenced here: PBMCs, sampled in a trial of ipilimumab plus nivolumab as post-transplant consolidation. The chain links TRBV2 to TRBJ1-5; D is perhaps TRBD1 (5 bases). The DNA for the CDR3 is TGTGCCAGCAGTGACTCTGGGACCCAATGGGCCCAGCATTTT. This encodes CASSDSGTQWAQHF.